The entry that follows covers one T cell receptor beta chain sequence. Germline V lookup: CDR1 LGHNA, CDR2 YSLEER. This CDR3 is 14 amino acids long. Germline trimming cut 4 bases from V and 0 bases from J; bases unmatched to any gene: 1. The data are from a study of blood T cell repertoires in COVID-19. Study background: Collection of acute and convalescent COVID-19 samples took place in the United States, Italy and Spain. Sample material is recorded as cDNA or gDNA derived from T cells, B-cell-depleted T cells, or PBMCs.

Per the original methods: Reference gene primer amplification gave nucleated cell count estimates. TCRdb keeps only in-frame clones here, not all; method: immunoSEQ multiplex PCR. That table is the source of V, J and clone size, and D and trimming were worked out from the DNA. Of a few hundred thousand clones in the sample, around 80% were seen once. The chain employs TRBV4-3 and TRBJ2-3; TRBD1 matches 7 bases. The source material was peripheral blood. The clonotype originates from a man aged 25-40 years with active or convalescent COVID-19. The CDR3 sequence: CASSRDSSTDTQYF. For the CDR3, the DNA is TGCGCCAGCAGCCGGGACAGCAGCACAGATACGCAGTATTTT.